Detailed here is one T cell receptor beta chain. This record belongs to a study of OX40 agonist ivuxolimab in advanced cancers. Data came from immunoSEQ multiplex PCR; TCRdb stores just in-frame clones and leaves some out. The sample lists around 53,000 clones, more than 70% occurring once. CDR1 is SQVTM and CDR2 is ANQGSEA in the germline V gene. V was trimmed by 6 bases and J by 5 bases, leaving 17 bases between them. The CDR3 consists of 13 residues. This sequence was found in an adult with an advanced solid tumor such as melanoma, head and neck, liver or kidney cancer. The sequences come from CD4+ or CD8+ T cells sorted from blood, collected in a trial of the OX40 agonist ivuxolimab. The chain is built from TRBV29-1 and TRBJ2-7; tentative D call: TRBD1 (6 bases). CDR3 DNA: TGCAGCGTCACAACCGGGACAATCGACGAGCAGTACTTC. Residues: CSVTTGTIDEQYF.